This paragraph covers one T cell receptor beta chain sequence. Following RNA extraction, reverse transcription yielded cDNA that acted as the sequencing template. Sequencing was performed with immunoSEQ multiplex PCR; in TCRdb, only in-frame clones are kept and a portion is missing. The repertoire consists of about 110,000 clones, with 55% to 60% occurring once and the leading ten covering 20% to 30%. These data come from a study of CD8+ T cells in alopecia areata. The CDR3 covers 17 residues. The germline V gene encodes CDR1 SEHNR and CDR2 FQNEAQ (reference sequence). The trim removed 5 bases at V and 6 bases at J, leaving 10 bases unmatched.

The sample comprised NKG2D-low CD8+ T cells sorted from blood. The V call is TRBV7-9, the J call TRBJ2-3; 14 nucleotides match TRBD2. The clonotype comes from a human donor with alopecia areata. The CDR3 reads CASSPRGLAGAKDTQYF. The CDR3 DNA follows: TGTGCCAGCAGCCCTAGGGGACTAGCGGGAGCAAAGGATACGCAGTATTTT.